This TCR beta chain was sequenced in a study of T cell responses to AZD1222 COVID-19 vaccine. General observations from the study: It should be noted that donors were predominantly white British and more often female, and clonal diversity was possibly underestimated. Baseline seropositivity occurred in only a handful of AZD1222 recipients. Vaccination with two AZD1222 doses was followed by a rise in Spike-specific TCR breadth and depth.

Here immunoSEQ multiplex PCR was the method, and the copy in TCRdb shows in-frame clones only, minus some. The table includes some 150,000 clones, about 92% detected once. Notes on this clone: Its antigen is still unknown.

Trimming removed 4 bases from V and 9 bases from J, with 10 bases in between. The CDR3 extends over 11 amino acids. In germline, CDR1 is LNHDA, CDR2 SQIVND (reference sequence). The chain recombines TRBV19 with TRBJ2-7, with D perhaps TRBD2 (5 bases). The TCR was taken from an adult in good health. The starting material was peripheral blood, obtained on day 0 of AZD1222 vaccination. The CDR3 reads CASSTGVGQYF. The DNA of the CDR3 is TGTGCCAGTAGTACCGGGGTTGGGCAGTACTTC.